This TCR beta chain was sequenced in a study of T cells in Graves' hyperthyroidism and ophthalmopathy. Study outcomes and limitations: Before onset, by a median of approximately 5.9 months, the model predicted ophthalmopathy. Using 13 V-J features, a model discriminated ophthalmopathy from stable hyperthyroidism.

Trimming took off 2 bases at V and 4 bases at J, with 12 bases between the two ends. Looked up from germline, CDR1 is LGHNA and CDR2 is YNFKEQ. The CDR3 spans 15 residues. This clonotype was found many times. Its antigen is as yet unknown. TCR beta CDR3 regions were amplified from RNA. An initial round of RT-PCR targeting the TCR CDR3 relied on the HTBI primer set. TCRdb used MiXCR to reprocess the multiplex PCR reads, holding one entry per CDR3 protein. The sample has about 530,000 distinct CDR3 sequences, over 15% seen once. The chain is built from TRBV4-2 and TRBJ1-5, with no clear D. Material: blood. The TCR originated in a woman in her late teens or twenties with Graves' ophthalmopathy. The chain's CDR3 is CASSQISGANQPQHF. The CDR3 DNA reads as TGTGCCAGCAGCCAAATTTCTGGCGCTAATCAGCCCCAGCATTTT.